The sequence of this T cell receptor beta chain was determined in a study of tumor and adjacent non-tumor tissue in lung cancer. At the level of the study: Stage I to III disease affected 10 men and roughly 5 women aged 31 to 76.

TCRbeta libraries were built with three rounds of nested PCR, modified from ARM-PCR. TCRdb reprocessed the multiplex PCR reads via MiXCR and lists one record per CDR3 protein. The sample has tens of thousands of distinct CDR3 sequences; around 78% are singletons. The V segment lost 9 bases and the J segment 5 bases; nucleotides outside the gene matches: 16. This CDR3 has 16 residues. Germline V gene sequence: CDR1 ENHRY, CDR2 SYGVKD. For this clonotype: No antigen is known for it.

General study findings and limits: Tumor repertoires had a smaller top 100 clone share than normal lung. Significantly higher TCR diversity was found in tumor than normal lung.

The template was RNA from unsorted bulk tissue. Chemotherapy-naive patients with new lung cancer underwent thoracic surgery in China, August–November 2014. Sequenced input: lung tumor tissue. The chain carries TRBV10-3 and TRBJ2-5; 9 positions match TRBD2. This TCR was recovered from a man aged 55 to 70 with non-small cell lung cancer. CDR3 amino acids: CAINATGTSRDETQYF. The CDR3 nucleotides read TGTGCCATTAACGCAACCGGGACTAGCCGCGACGAGACCCAGTACTTC.